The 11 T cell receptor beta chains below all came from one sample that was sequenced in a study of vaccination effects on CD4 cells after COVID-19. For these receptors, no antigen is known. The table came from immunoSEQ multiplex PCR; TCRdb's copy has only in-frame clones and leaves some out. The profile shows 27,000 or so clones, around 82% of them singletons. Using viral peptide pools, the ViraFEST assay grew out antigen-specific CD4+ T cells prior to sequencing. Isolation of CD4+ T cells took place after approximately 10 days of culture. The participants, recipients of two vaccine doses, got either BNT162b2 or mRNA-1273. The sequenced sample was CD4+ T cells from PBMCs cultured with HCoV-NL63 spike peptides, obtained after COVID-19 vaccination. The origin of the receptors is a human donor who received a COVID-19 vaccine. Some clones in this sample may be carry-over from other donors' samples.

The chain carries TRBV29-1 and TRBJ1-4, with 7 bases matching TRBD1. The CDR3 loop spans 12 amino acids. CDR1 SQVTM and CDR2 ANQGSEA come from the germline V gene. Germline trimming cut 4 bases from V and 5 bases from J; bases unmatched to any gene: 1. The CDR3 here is CSVVRGNEKLFF. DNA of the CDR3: TGCAGCGTTGTCAGGGGGAATGAAAAACTGTTTTTT. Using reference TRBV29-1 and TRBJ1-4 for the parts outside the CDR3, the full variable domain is SAVISQKPSRDICQRGTSLTIQCQVDSQVTMMFWYRQQPGQSLTLIATANQGSEATYESGFVIDKFPISRPNLTFSTLTVSNMSPEDSSIYLCSVVRGNEKLFFGSGTQLSVL.

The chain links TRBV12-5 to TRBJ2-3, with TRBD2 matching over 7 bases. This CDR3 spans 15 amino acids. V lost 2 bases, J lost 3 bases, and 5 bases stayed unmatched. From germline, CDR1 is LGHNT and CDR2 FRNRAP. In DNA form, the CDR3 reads TGTGCTAGTGGTTTGAGCGGGGCAAGAACAGATACGCAGTATTTT. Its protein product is CASGLSGARTDTQYF.

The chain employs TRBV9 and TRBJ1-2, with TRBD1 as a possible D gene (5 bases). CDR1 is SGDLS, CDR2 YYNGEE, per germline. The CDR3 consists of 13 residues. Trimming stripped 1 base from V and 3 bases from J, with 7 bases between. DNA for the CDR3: TGTGCCAGCAGCGTATCCAGGGACTATGGCTACACCTTC. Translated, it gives CASSVSRDYGYTF. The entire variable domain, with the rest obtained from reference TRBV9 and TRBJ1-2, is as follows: DSGVTQTPKHLITATGQRVTLRCSPRSGDLSVYWYQQSLDQGLQFLIQYYNGEERAKGNILERFSAQQFPDLHSELNLSSLELGDSALYFCASSVSRDYGYTFGSGTRLTVV.

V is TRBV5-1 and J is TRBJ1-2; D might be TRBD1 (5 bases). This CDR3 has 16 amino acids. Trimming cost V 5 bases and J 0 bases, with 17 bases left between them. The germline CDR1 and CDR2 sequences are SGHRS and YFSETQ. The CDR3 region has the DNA TGCGCCAGCAGTGTGACAGTCCAAATATCTAACTATGGCTACACCTTC. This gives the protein CASSVTVQISNYGYTF.

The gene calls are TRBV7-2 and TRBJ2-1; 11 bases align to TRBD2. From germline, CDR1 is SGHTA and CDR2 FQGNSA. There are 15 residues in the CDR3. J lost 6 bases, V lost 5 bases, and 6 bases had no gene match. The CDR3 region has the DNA TGTGCCAGCAGCCGCGGACTAGCGGGCTCCAATGAGCAGTTCTTC. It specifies CASSRGLAGSNEQFF.

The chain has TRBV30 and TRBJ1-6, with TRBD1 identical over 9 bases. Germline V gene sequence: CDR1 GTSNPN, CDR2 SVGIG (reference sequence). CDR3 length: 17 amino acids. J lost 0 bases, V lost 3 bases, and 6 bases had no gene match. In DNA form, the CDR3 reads TGTGCCTGGAGAGTTCGGGACAGGGCCTCCTATAATTCACCCCTCCACTTT. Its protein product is CAWRVRDRASYNSPLHF.

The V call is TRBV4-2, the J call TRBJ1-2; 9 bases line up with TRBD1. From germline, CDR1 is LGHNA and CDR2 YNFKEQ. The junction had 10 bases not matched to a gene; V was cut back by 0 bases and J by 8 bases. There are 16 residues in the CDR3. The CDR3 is CASSQDLTGGAWGYTF. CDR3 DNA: TGTGCCAGCAGCCAAGATCTGACAGGGGGTGCTTGGGGCTACACCTTC.

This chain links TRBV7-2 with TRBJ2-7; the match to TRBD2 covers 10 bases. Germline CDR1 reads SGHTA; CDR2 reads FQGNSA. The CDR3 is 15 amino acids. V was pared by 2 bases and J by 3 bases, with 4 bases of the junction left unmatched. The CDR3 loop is CASSLTSGDLYEQYV. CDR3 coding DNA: TGTGCCAGCAGCTTAACTAGCGGGGATCTCTACGAGCAGTACGTC.

The CDR3 sequence: CASSQGAGTDTQYF. The CDR3 DNA reads as TGTGCCAGCTCACAGGGGGCAGGCACAGATACGCAGTATTTT. This chain joins TRBV18 and TRBJ2-3, with 7 bases aligning to TRBD1. This CDR3 contains 14 residues. V lost 4 bases to trimming and J lost 1 base; unmatched junction nucleotides: 2. In germline, CDR1 is KGHSH, CDR2 LQKENI.

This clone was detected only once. CDR3 bases: TGTGCCAGCACCTCCTCTTTATGGGACAGGGGGAGAGGTGGCTACACCTTC. Translating gives CASTSSLWDRGRGGYTF. The chain joins TRBV28 to TRBJ1-2; 11 nucleotides match TRBD1. CDR1 is MDHEN, CDR2 SYDVKM, per germline. V gave up 7 bases and J gave up 7 bases; unmatched junction bases: 17. The CDR3 has 17 residues.

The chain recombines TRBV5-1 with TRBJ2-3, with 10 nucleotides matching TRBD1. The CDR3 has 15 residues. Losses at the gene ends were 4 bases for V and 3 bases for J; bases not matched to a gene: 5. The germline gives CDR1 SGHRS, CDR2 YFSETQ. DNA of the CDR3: TGCGCCAGCAGCCAACGGACAGGGGGAACAGATACGCAGTATTTT. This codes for CASSQRTGGTDTQYF.